The 28 T cell receptor beta chains in this list originate from one sample, sequenced in a study of T cells in Graves' hyperthyroidism and ophthalmopathy. The CDR3 regions of TCR beta were amplified from RNA transcripts. Initially, a first-round RT-PCR of the TCR CDR3 employed the HTBI primer set. MiXCR, applied by TCRdb to the multiplex PCR reads, yields one record per CDR3 protein. The table lists a few hundred thousand distinct CDR3 sequences, around 45% of them singletons. Sequences were obtained from peripheral blood or thyroid tissue (not recorded which). The receptors derive from a woman aged 18-29 years with Graves' hyperthyroidism.

J is TRBJ2-2 and V is TRBV5-1; TRBD2 agrees at 9 bases. The V gene end was trimmed by 4 bases and the J gene end by 2 bases; junction bases not matched to a gene: 9. The CDR3 is 17 residues long. Germline V gene data show CDR1 as SGHRS and CDR2 as YFSETQ. CDR3 coding DNA: TGCGCCAGCAGCACCGCGGCGGGAGGGGAAAACACCGGGGAGCTGTTTTTT. Protein: CASSTAAGGENTGELFF.

Many counts were recorded for this clonotype. CDR3 in amino acids: CASSQGHASYEQYF. CDR3 nucleotides: TGTGCCAGCAGCCAGGGACATGCCTCCTACGAGCAGTACTTC. This chain joins TRBV11-2 and TRBJ2-7; D might be TRBD1 (6 bases). Germline CDR1 reads SGHAT; CDR2 reads FQNNGV. The CDR3 totals 14 residues. V dropped 5 bases and J dropped 0 bases, with 11 bases sitting between them.

This clonotype was detected many times. This chain uses TRBV11-3 with TRBJ2-5, with 7 bases lining up with TRBD1. The germline V gene encodes CDR1 SGHNT and CDR2 YENEEA. The CDR3 length is 14 residues. With V trimmed by 3 bases and J by 4 bases, 5 bases remained unmatched. The CDR3 is CASSLTRDRETQYF. In DNA, the CDR3 is TGTGCCAGCAGCTTGACCCGGGACAGAGAGACCCAGTACTTC.

This clonotype was counted ten times or more. The chain combines TRBV29-1 with TRBJ2-5; 8 bases line up with TRBD2. The V gene end was trimmed by 4 bases and the J gene end by 5 bases; junction bases not matched to a gene: 12. Germline assignment: CDR1 SQVTM and CDR2 ANQGSEA. The CDR3 extends over 15 amino acids. The CDR3 loop is CSVGGVGRASETQYF. CDR3 in DNA: TGCAGCGTTGGAGGGGTCGGGAGGGCCTCCGAGACCCAGTACTTC.

The chain joins TRBV29-1 to TRBJ1-1; TRBD1 matches 8 bases. This CDR3 contains 14 residues. V gave up 5 bases and J gave up 6 bases; unmatched junction bases: 11. From germline, CDR1 is SQVTM and CDR2 ANQGSEA. The CDR3 DNA reads TGCAGCGTTTGTACGACAGGGGTGAGCCCTGAAGCTTTCTTT. This codes for CSVCTTGVSPEAFF.

A word on this clonotype: A much larger clone differs by one base, so this may be a read error. This chain uses TRBV7-9 with TRBJ2-7; no firm D call. Trimming left V 6 bases short and J 5 bases short, with 14 bases between. CDR1 is SEHNR and CDR2 is FQNEAQ in the germline V gene (reference sequence). This CDR3 region has 13 residues. CDR3 region: CASSFNPAHEQYF. CDR3 nucleotides: TGTGCCAGCAGTTTTAACCCGGCTCACGAGCAGTACTTC.

This clonotype has a single count. A clone one base away is much larger, so this may be a read error. This chain connects TRBV11-1 to TRBJ1-5, with D unclear. The germline V gene has CDR1 SGHAT and CDR2 FQDESV (reference sequence). Trimming took 8 bases from V and 6 from J, leaving 26 bases between them. There are 17 residues in the CDR3. The CDR3 sequence: CASGLSVKRATGQPQHF. As DNA, the CDR3 is TGTGCCAGCGGTTTATCAGTGAAAAGGGCTACGGGTCAGCCCCAGCATTTT.

The chain joins TRBV9 to TRBJ2-3; 14 bases map to TRBD2. The CDR3 runs to 15 residues. Germline CDR1 is SGDLS and CDR2 is YYNGEE. V lost 3 bases, J lost 11 bases, and 8 bases stayed unmatched. CDR3 nucleotides: TGTGCCAGCAGCGATAGACTAGCGGGAGGGAATGAGCAGTATTTT. It is translated as CASSDRLAGGNEQYF.

The chain links TRBV11-3 to TRBJ2-2; a weak D match, TRBD2 (6 bases). The germline V and J ends were trimmed by 4 bases and 7 bases, with 19 bases remaining between them. Germline CDR1 is SGHNT and CDR2 is YENEEA. The CDR3 has 16 amino acids. CDR3 sequence reads: CASSSGWGGDSGELFF. CDR3 in DNA: TGTGCCAGCAGCTCCGGGTGGGGAGGAGATAGCGGGGAGCTGTTTTTT.

The chain couples TRBV7-9 to TRBJ2-1; D remains unclear. Germline V gene lookup returns CDR1 SEHNR and CDR2 FQNEAQ (reference sequence). The CDR3 is 17 amino acids. The V gene lost 5 bases and the J gene lost 0 bases, with 17 bases spanning the gap. DNA for the CDR3: TGTGCCAGCAGCCCCACTGGCCCCTCTAGCTCCTACAATGAGCAGTTCTTC. Residues: CASSPTGPSSSYNEQFF.

Comments on this clonotype: This may be a read error: a much more frequent sequence differs by one nucleotide. J is TRBJ2-7 and V is TRBV20-1; D gene ambiguous. The ends were cut back, 7 bases at V and 2 bases at J, with 9 bases in the middle. Germline loops: CDR1 DFQATT, CDR2 SNEGSKA (reference sequence). This CDR3 has 11 residues. The CDR3 sequence: CSGHTPYEQYF. For the CDR3, the DNA is TGCAGTGGACATACCCCCTACGAGCAGTACTTC.

The V call is TRBV7-9, the J call TRBJ1-2; D perhaps matches TRBD1 (5 bases). In germline, CDR1 is SEHNR, CDR2 FQNEAQ (reference sequence). Trimming removed 4 bases at V and 7 bases at J, with 13 bases between. This CDR3 comprises 13 residues. This CDR3 is CASSYSGDAGYTF. The CDR3 bases are TGTGCCAGCAGCTATAGCGGGGACGCTGGCTACACCTTC.

The V and J genes are TRBV7-2 and TRBJ2-3; 7 bases line up with TRBD2. Trimming cost V 2 bases and J 2 bases; bases outside gene matches: 1. In germline, CDR1 is SGHTA, CDR2 FQGNSA. The CDR3 is 14 residues long. This CDR3 is CASSLRDYTDTQYF. The CDR3 DNA reads as TGTGCCAGCAGCTTACGGGACTACACAGATACGCAGTATTTT.

This clonotype was observed at least ten times. The gene calls are TRBV7-2 and TRBJ1-1, with D possibly TRBD1 on 6 matching bases. Trimming took 5 bases from V and 4 from J, leaving 14 bases between them. CDR1 and CDR2 (germline): SGHTA, FQGNSA. This CDR3 is built from 14 residues. CDR3 DNA: TGTGCCAGCAGCCTTTGGGGGGCGCCCACTGAAGCTTTCTTT. It yields the protein CASSLWGAPTEAFF.

Notes on this clonotype: Likely a read error: the CDR3 ends without its conserved phenylalanine or tryptophan. The DNA for the CDR3 is TGTGCCAGCAGTCCAGGGGGCGCGGGAACTGAAGCTTTCCTT. As protein: CASSPGGAGTEAFL. The J gene is TRBJ1-1, the V gene TRBV28; 8 bases map to TRBD1. Germline trimming cut 5 bases from V and 5 bases from J; bases unmatched to any gene: 7. The CDR3 loop spans 14 amino acids. Per the germline V gene, CDR1 is MDHEN and CDR2 is SYDVKM.

V and J are TRBV5-1 and TRBJ2-7, with TRBD2 as a possible D gene (6 bases). The CDR3 is 15 amino acids. CDR1 SGHRS and CDR2 YFSETQ come from the germline V gene. The V and J ends lost 4 bases and 6 bases respectively, with 20 bases between them. The CDR3 loop reads CASSRIPGEPSEQYF. The CDR3 DNA follows: TGCGCCAGCAGCCGGATACCGGGAGAGCCCAGCGAGCAGTACTTC. Together with reference TRBV5-1 and TRBJ2-7, the CDR3 gives the full variable domain: KAGVTQTPRYLIKTRGQQVTLSCSPISGHRSVSWYQQTPGQGLQFLFEYFSETQRNKGNFPGRFSGRQFSNSRSEMNVSTLELGDSALYLCASSRIPGEPSEQYFGPGTRLTVT.

This clonotype was observed at least ten times. The chain recombines TRBV29-1 with TRBJ2-7, with 9 bases fitting TRBD2. The germline gives CDR1 SQVTM, CDR2 ANQGSEA. The CDR3 covers 14 residues. V gave up 1 base and J gave up 2 bases; unmatched junction bases: 3. CDR3 nucleotide sequence: TGCAGCGTTGAAGGACTAGCGGAGACCTACGAGCAGTACTTC. Residues: CSVEGLAETYEQYF.

This chain joins TRBV5-5 and TRBJ1-2; TRBD1 is a possible D gene (5 bases). The CDR3 has 18 amino acids. Germline CDR1 reads SGHKS; CDR2 reads YYEKEE (reference sequence). The V end was cut by 2 bases, the J end by 0 bases, with 20 bases between. DNA for the CDR3: TGTGCCAGCAGCTTATCGGGACTACAAGAAGCAGCTAACTATGGCTACACCTTC. Protein sequence: CASSLSGLQEAANYGYTF.

The chain couples TRBV20-1 to TRBJ1-1; 9 bases are a match to TRBD1. CDR3 length: 12 amino acids. After removal of 5 bases from V and 10 bases from J, the junction contained 8 bases not matched to a gene. The V gene's germline CDR1 is DFQATT and CDR2 SNEGSKA (reference sequence). The CDR3 coding sequence is TGCAGTGCTGACACACAGGGGGCTCGAGCTTTCTTT. This encodes CSADTQGARAFF.

Comments on this clonotype: One end of the junction fails to match germline, which may point to a read error. The chain couples TRBV7-9 to TRBJ2-2; 10 bases are shared with TRBD2. Germline V gene lookup returns CDR1 SEHNR and CDR2 FQNEAQ (reference sequence). This CDR3 is built from 20 residues. The CDR3 spells CASSPRTSGTFRQNTGELSW. CDR3 DNA: TGTGCCAGCAGCCCGAGGACTAGCGGAACGTTTCGGCAGAACACCGGGGAGCTGTCTTGG.

This clonotype was detected many times. The chain recombines TRBV6-5 with TRBJ1-1; unclear D gene. The CDR3 covers 14 residues. V lost 1 base to trimming and J lost 8 bases, with 14 bases between them. Germline V gene sequence: CDR1 MNHEY, CDR2 SVGAGI. CDR3 sequence reads: CASSYFEDPTEAFF. The DNA of the CDR3 is TGTGCCAGCAGTTACTTCGAGGACCCTACCGAAGCTTTCTTT.

The chain employs TRBV5-1 and TRBJ1-6; maybe TRBD1 (6 bases). V was clipped by 4 bases and J by 9 bases, with 17 bases between them. Germline assignment: CDR1 SGHRS and CDR2 YFSETQ. CDR3 size: 15 residues. In DNA form, the CDR3 reads TGCGCCAGCAGCCCGCTGGGGGCTAGCACTTCACCCCTCCACTTT. This sequence encodes CASSPLGASTSPLHF.

The V call is TRBV20-1, the J call TRBJ2-6, with 8 bases aligning to TRBD1. CDR1 is DFQATT and CDR2 is SNEGSKA in the germline V gene (reference sequence). V trimming: 6 bases; J trimming: 0 bases; junction bases outside the gene matches: 10. This CDR3 has 17 residues. The CDR3: CSATSRGQGSGANVLTF. CDR3 coding DNA: TGCAGTGCCACTAGTAGAGGACAGGGCTCTGGGGCCAACGTCCTGACTTTC.

There are many counts of this clonotype. V gene TRBV20-1 combines with J gene TRBJ2-7; 7 positions match TRBD1. This CDR3 has 13 amino acids. Looked up from germline, CDR1 is DFQATT and CDR2 is SNEGSKA (reference sequence). J was trimmed by 0 bases and V by 6 bases; bases with no gene match: 5. As DNA, the CDR3 is TGCAGTGCCACGGGACAGATCTCCTACGAGCAGTACTTC. Its protein is CSATGQISYEQYF.

This clonotype was seen ten or more times. The chain joins TRBV20-1 to TRBJ1-1; 7 bases align to TRBD1. The CDR3 is made up of 13 amino acids. V shed 3 bases and J 5 bases; nucleotides not matched to a gene: 6. Per germline, CDR1 DFQATT and CDR2 SNEGSKA (reference sequence). In nucleotides, the CDR3 is TGCAGTGCTAGTCGGACAGGACAAACTGAAGCTTTCTTT. Translation gives CSASRTGQTEAFF.

The V gene is TRBV29-1, the J gene TRBJ1-5; no firm D call. V lost 7 bases, J lost 6 bases, and 16 bases lay in between. This CDR3 has 13 amino acids. Germline values: CDR1 SQVTM, CDR2 ANQGSEA. In DNA form, the CDR3 reads TGCAGCGAGGGAAGAGGGTTGAGTCAGCCCCAGCATTTT. Amino acids: CSEGRGLSQPQHF.

About this clonotype itself: One end of the junction does not line up with germline, which may come from a read error. The chain is built from TRBV4-1 and TRBJ2-2, with 11 bases aligning to TRBD2. The CDR3 loop spans 16 amino acids. Per germline, CDR1 MGHRA and CDR2 YSYEKL. This chain's CDR3 is CTSSPLAGGQIGELFF. The DNA for the CDR3 is TGCACCAGCAGCCCTTTAGCGGGAGGGCAGATCGGGGAGCTGTTTTTT.

With respect to this clonotype: A clone one base away is much larger, so this may be a read error. The V call is TRBV7-2, the J call TRBJ1-1; no reliable D call. Germline values: CDR1 SGHTA, CDR2 FQGNSA. This CDR3 is 13 amino acids long. CDR3 nucleotides: TGTGCCAACAGCTTAGTTTCATACACTGAAGCTTTCTTT. Translated: CANSLVSYTEAFF. Variable domain in full (rest from reference TRBV7-2 and TRBJ1-1): GAGVSQSPSNKVTEKGKDVELRCDPISGHTALYWYRQSLGQGLEFLIYFQGNSAPDKSGLPSDRFSAERTGGSVSTLTIQRTQQEDSAVYLCANSLVSYTEAFFGQGTRLTVV.